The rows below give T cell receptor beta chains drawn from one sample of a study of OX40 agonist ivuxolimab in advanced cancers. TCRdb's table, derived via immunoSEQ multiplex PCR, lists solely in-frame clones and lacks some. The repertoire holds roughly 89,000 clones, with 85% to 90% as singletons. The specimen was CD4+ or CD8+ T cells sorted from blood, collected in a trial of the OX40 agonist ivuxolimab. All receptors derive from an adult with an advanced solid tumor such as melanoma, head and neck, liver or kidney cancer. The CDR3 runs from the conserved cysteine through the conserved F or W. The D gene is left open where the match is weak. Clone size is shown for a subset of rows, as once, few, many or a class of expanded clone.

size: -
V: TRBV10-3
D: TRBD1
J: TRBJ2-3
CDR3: CAISERLGQGPDTQYF
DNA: TGTGCCATCAGTGAGCGACTCGGACAGGGCCCAGATACGCAGTATTTT

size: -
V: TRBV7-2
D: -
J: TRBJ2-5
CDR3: CASSRSQETQYF
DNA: TGTGCCAGCAGCCGCTCACAAGAGACCCAGTACTTC

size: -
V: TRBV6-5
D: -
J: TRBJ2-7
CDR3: CASSYEKLPDEQYF
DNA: TGTGCCAGCAGTTATGAGAAGCTCCCTGACGAGCAGTACTTC

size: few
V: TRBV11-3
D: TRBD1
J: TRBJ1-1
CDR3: CASSPYRDRGLINTEAFF
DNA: TGTGCCAGCAGCCCATACCGGGACAGGGGGCTGATTAACACTGAAGCTTTCTTT

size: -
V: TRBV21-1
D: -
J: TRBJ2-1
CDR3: CASSSKIRTRYNEQFF
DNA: TGTGCCAGCAGCTCCAAGATAAGAACCCGGTACAATGAGCAGTTCTTC

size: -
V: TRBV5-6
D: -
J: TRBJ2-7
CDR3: CASSLGAGADEQYF
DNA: TGTGCCAGCAGCCTGGGTGCGGGGGCCGACGAGCAGTACTTC

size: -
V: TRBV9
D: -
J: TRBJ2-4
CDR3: CASNSELSAGRTKNIQYF
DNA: TGTGCCAGCAACTCAGAGTTGTCGGCGGGAAGAACCAAAAACATTCAGTACTTC

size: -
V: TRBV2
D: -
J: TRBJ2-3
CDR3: CASRLDTDTQYF
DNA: TGTGCCAGCAGATTAGACACAGATACGCAGTATTTT

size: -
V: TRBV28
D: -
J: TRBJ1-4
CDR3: CASSLLGVANEKLFF
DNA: TGTGCCAGCAGTCTCCTAGGGGTGGCTAATGAAAAACTGTTTTTT

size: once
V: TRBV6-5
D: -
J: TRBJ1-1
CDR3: CASSFRPTRYEAFF
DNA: TGTGCCAGCAGTTTCCGACCGACCCGTTATGAAGCTTTCTTT

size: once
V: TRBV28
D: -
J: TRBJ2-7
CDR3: CASSLSGVRAYEQYF
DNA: TGTGCCAGCAGTTTATCAGGCGTAAGGGCCTACGAGCAGTACTTC

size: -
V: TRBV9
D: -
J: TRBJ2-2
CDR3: CASSSSNTGELFF
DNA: TGTGCCAGCAGCTCTTCGAACACCGGGGAGCTGTTTTTT

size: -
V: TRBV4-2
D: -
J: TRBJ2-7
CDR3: CASREGYEQYF
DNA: TGTGCCAGCAGGGAGGGCTACGAGCAGTACTTC

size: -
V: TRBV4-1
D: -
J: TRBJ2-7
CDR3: CASSSGTMAYEQYF
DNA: TGCGCCAGCAGCTCCGGGACAATGGCCTACGAGCAGTACTTC

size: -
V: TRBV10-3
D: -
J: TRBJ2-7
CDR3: CAISDPMGVGEQYF
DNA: TGTGCCATCAGTGACCCGATGGGGGTGGGCGAGCAGTACTTC

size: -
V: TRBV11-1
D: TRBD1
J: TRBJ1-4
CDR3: CASSPSDRGHEKLFF
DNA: TGTGCCAGCAGCCCGTCGGACAGGGGTCATGAAAAACTGTTTTTT

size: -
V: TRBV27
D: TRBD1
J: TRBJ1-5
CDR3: CAIGTGGQPQHF
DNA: TGTGCCATAGGGACAGGGGGCCAGCCCCAGCATTTT

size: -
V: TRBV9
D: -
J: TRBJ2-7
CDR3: CASSVGPFPSYEQYF
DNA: TGTGCCAGCAGCGTAGGACCTTTTCCCTCCTACGAGCAGTACTTC

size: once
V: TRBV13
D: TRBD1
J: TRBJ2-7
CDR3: CASSLSDRVYEQYF
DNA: TGTGCCAGCAGCTTGAGTGACAGGGTCTACGAGCAGTACTTC

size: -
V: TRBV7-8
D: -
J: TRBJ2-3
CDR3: CASSPHTDTQYF
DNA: TGTGCCAGCAGCCCCCACACAGATACGCAGTATTTT

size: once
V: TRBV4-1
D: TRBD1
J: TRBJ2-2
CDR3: CASSPRQGGTGELFF
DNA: TGCGCCAGCAGCCCACGACAGGGGGGGACCGGGGAGCTGTTTTTT

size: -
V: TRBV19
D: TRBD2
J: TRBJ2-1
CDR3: CASSIGLAGVEQFF
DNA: TGTGCCAGTAGTATAGGGCTAGCGGGAGTTGAGCAGTTCTTC

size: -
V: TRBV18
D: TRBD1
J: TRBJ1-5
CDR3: CASSPGTDLNQPQHF
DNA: TGTGCCAGCTCCCCCGGGACAGACCTGAATCAGCCCCAGCATTTT

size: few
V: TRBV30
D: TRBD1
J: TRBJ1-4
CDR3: CAWTGGLNNEKLFF
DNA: TGTGCCTGGACAGGGGGCCTGAATAATGAAAAACTGTTTTTT

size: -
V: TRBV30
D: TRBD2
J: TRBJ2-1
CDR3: CAWSPVAGGSYNEQFF
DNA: TGTGCCTGGAGTCCGGTTGCGGGAGGATCCTACAATGAGCAGTTCTTC

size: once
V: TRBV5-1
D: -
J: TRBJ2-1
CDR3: CASSLWGLEGAGNEQFF
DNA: TGCGCCAGCAGCTTGTGGGGGCTAGAGGGAGCGGGCAATGAGCAGTTCTTC

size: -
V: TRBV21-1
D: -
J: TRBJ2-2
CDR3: CASRKPISSGSGGELFF
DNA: TGTGCCAGCAGAAAACCTATCTCTAGCGGGAGTGGCGGGGAGCTGTTTTTT

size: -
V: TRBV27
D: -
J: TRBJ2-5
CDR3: CASSLGETQYF
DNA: TGTGCCAGCAGTTTGGGGGAGACCCAGTACTTC

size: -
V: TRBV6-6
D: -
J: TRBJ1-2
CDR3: CASSYRAADRDYGYTF
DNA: TGTGCCAGCAGTTACCGCGCAGCCGATCGGGACTATGGCTACACCTTC

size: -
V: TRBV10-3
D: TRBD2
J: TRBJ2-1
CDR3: CAITNSGRLYNEQFF
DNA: TGTGCCATCACCAATAGCGGGAGGCTCTACAATGAGCAGTTCTTC

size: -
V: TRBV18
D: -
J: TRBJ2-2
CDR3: CASSQGRSGELFF
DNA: TGTGCCAGCTCACAAGGCCGTTCCGGGGAGCTGTTTTTT

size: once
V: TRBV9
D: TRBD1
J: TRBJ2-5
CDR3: CASSAYTGAGETQYF
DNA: TGTGCCAGCAGCGCGTACACAGGGGCCGGAGAGACCCAGTACTTC

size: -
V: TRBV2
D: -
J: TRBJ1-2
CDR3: CASSGLTESVNYGYTF
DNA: TGTGCCAGCAGTGGCTTGACGGAGTCCGTCAACTATGGCTACACCTTC

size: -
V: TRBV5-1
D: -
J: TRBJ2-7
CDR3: CASSLWRSYEQYF
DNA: TGCGCCAGCAGCTTGTGGAGGTCCTACGAGCAGTACTTC

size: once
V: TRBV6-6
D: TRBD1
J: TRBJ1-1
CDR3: CASSPWTGGTEAFF
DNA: TGTGCCAGCAGTCCCTGGACAGGGGGCACTGAAGCTTTCTTT

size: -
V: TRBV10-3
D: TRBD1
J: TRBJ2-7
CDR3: CAMTGELSYEQYF
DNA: TGTGCCATGACAGGGGAACTCTCCTACGAGCAGTACTTC

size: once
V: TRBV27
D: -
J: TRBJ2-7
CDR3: CASLRGFEQYF
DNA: TGTGCCAGTCTGCGAGGGTTCGAGCAGTACTTC

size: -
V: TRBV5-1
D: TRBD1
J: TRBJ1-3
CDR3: CASSRTGAGNTIYF
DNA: TGCGCCAGCAGCAGGACAGGGGCTGGAAACACCATATATTTT

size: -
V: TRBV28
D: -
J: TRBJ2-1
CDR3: CASSLGFNEQFF
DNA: TGTGCCAGCAGTTTGGGTTTCAATGAGCAGTTCTTC

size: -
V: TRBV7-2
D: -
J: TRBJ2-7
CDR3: CASRSRERTNEQYF
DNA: TGTGCCAGCAGATCCCGGGAAAGGACCAACGAGCAGTACTTC

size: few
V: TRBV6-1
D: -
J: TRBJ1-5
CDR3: CASSEADGNNQPQHF
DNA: TGTGCCAGCAGTGAAGCGGACGGAAATAATCAGCCCCAGCATTTT

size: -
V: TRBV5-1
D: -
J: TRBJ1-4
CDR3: CASSLVGFREKLFF
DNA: TGCGCCAGCAGCTTGGTGGGGTTCAGGGAAAAACTGTTTTTT

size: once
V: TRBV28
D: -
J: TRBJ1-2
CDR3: CASSFSQLGLGSYTF
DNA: TGTGCCAGCAGTTTCAGCCAGCTAGGGCTCGGTAGCTACACCTTC

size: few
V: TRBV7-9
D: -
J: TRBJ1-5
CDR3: CASSYGGSTNNQPQHF
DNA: TGTGCCAGCAGCTATGGGGGCAGTACCAACAATCAGCCCCAGCATTTT

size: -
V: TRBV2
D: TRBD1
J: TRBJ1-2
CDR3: CASRRTGQGYTF
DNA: TGTGCCAGCAGACGGACAGGGCAAGGCTACACCTTC